The 8 T cell receptor beta chains reported below all come from one sample, sequenced in a study of Graves' ophthalmopathy and Graves' hyperthyroidism (dated by TCRdb to the late 2010s). The sequencer listed for this sample is Illumina HiSeq 2000. For repertoire sequencing, TCR beta CDR3 regions were amplified from RNA transcripts. A first-round RT-PCR used HTBI primers with the Qiagen OneStep RT-PCR kit, followed by a second-round multiplex PCR, size selection and purification. In-frame beta chains were kept once TCRdb had trimmed the public reads at Q25 with fastp and called clones with MiXCR. Identical CDR3 protein sequences are pooled into one entry, listed with their most common genes and DNA. This sample has more than 1,000,000 distinct CDR3 sequences in its table, and about 35% of those were observed once. The top ten clonotypes cover around 10% of the sample. The sequenced sample consisted of peripheral blood or thyroid tissue (not recorded which). The receptors stem from an adult man with Graves' hyperthyroidism.

J is TRBJ1-2 and V is TRBV20-1, with 9 positions matching TRBD1. From germline, CDR1 is DFQATT and CDR2 SNEGSKA (reference sequence). The CDR3 runs 18 residues. Trimming cost V 3 bases and J 6 bases; bases outside gene matches: 20. CDR3 amino acids: CSASGLATPGQGPHGYTF. In nucleotides, the CDR3 is TGCAGTGCTAGTGGTTTGGCCACGCCGGGACAGGGCCCCCATGGCTACACCTTC.

The chain employs TRBV10-3 and TRBJ2-2; tentatively, D is TRBD1 (6 bases). The CDR3 sequence is 15 residues long. The V end was cut by 4 bases, the J end by 2 bases, with 11 bases between. Germline V gene data show CDR1 as ENHRY and CDR2 as SYGVKD. The CDR3 nucleotides read TGTGCCATCAGTGGTCGACAGGTTAACACCGGGGAGCTGTTTTTT. Translating it yields CAISGRQVNTGELFF.

V usage is TRBV6-6 and J usage is TRBJ1-3; no clear D. Between the trimmed V and J ends, which lost 6 bases and 1 base, there was a span of 10 bases. Per germline, CDR1 MNHNY and CDR2 SVGAGI (reference sequence). The CDR3 length is 14 residues. CDR3 sequence reads: CASSTDTSGNTIYF. DNA for the CDR3: TGTGCCAGCAGCACCGACACTTCTGGAAACACCATATATTTT.

The V gene is TRBV7-9, the J gene TRBJ2-7; either TRBD1 or TRBD2 may fit D (5 bases each). The V end was cut by 3 bases, the J end by 2 bases, with 20 bases between. The germline gives CDR1 SEHNR, CDR2 FQNEAQ (reference sequence). This CDR3 spans 17 amino acids. As DNA, the CDR3 is TGTGCCAGCAGCTTTCAGGCTGGGACCGCATATCCCTACGAGCAGTACTTC. Translated: CASSFQAGTAYPYEQYF.

This clonotype has only a few counts. This chain joins TRBV19 and TRBJ2-7, with a tentative D call TRBD1 (6 bases). The CDR3 consists of 14 residues. The germline V gene has CDR1 LNHDA and CDR2 SQIVND (reference sequence). Deletions cut 3 bases from V and 4 bases from J, with 13 bases between. The CDR3: CASSMRTAIYEQYF. The CDR3 DNA reads as TGTGCCAGTAGTATGCGGACAGCTATTTACGAGCAGTACTTC. Based on the CDR3 plus reference TRBV19 and TRBJ2-7, the full variable domain is DGGITQSPKYLFRKEGQNVTLSCEQNLNHDAMYWYRQDPGQGLRLIYYSQIVNDFQKGDIAEGYSVSREKKESFPLTVTSAQKNPTAFYLCASSMRTAIYEQYFGPGTRLTVT.

The chain employs TRBV27 and TRBJ2-2; possibly TRBD2 for D (7 bases). The CDR3 is made up of 14 amino acids. The germline V and J ends were trimmed by 7 bases and 6 bases, with 15 bases remaining between them. CDR1 is MNHEY and CDR2 is SMNVEV in the germline V gene (reference sequence). DNA for the CDR3: TGTGCCAGCATGGAGGGGGGGCACGCCGGGGAGCTGTTTTTT. Translation gives CASMEGGHAGELFF.

Concerning this clonotype: One end of the junction is discordant with germline, which a read error may explain. The chain has TRBV10-3 and TRBJ2-5; D might be TRBD2 (6 bases). This CDR3 region has 16 residues. The germline gives CDR1 ENHRY, CDR2 SYGVKD. CDR3 amino acids: CASSYSRTGGMETQYF. The CDR3 region has the DNA TGTGCCAGCAGTTACTCGCGGACCGGGGGAATGGAGACCCAGTACTTC.

This rearrangement joins TRBV24-1 to TRBJ1-2; the D gene is possibly TRBD1 (5 bases). Trimming took off 3 bases at V and 3 bases at J, with 22 bases between the two ends. Germline CDR1 is KGHDR and CDR2 is SFDVKD. The CDR3 length is 18 residues. For the CDR3, the DNA is TGTGCCACCAGTGATCCCCGGGGCAGGAAGGCGCTAGACTATGGCTACACCTTC. This gives the protein CATSDPRGRKALDYGYTF.